These T cell receptor beta chains were read from a single sample in a study of blood T cell repertoires in COVID-19. Assay: immunoSEQ multiplex PCR; the TCRdb copy retains only in-frame clones and omits some. This table has 200,000 to 250,000 clones, under 90% appearing once. Source material: PBMCs or T cells enriched from blood (not recorded which). The receptor source for this set is a woman aged 45-65 years who had been exposed to COVID-19. Each CDR3 is given with its conserved first and last residue. The D gene is left open where the match is weak. Not every row has a clone size; where given, it reads once, few, many or a size class.

J gene: TRBJ2-5
V gene: TRBV11-2
clone size: NA
D gene: TRBD2
CDR3 DNA: TGTGCCAGCAGCCTCCGACTAGCGGGGGACCTGTACCAAGAGACCCAGTACTTC
CDR3 protein: CASSLRLAGDLYQETQYF

J gene: TRBJ1-2
V gene: TRBV4-1
clone size: many
D gene: TRBD1
CDR3 DNA: TGCGCCAGCAGCCTCTCGCCTGGTGACAGGGGGGCTGGCTACACCTTC
CDR3 protein: CASSLSPGDRGAGYTF

J gene: TRBJ2-2
V gene: TRBV7-3
clone size: NA
D gene: NA
CDR3 DNA: TGTGCCAGCAGCTTGAGGGGGACACCCGGGGAGCTGTTTTTT
CDR3 protein: CASSLRGTPGELFF

J gene: TRBJ1-2
V gene: TRBV2
clone size: NA
D gene: NA
CDR3 DNA: TGTGCCACCACAACAGGGTTGGATGGCTACACCTTC
CDR3 protein: CATTTGLDGYTF

J gene: TRBJ1-2
V gene: TRBV12-3/TRBV12-4
clone size: few
D gene: NA
CDR3 DNA: TGTGCCAGCAGTTCCCCCCCGTATATAGGCTACACCTTC
CDR3 protein: CASSSPPYIGYTF

J gene: TRBJ2-2
V gene: TRBV6-5
clone size: NA
D gene: TRBD1
CDR3 DNA: TGTGCCAGCAGTTACGCAGGGGGCACCGGGGAGCTGTTTTTT
CDR3 protein: CASSYAGGTGELFF

J gene: TRBJ2-1
V gene: TRBV7-3
clone size: once
D gene: TRBD2
CDR3 DNA: TGTGCCAGCAGCTCGACTAGCGGGTACAATGAGCAGTTCTTC
CDR3 protein: CASSSTSGYNEQFF

J gene: TRBJ1-4
V gene: TRBV2
clone size: NA
D gene: TRBD1
CDR3 DNA: TGTGCCAGCAGCCGCAGGGGGACCGGTGAAAAACTGTTTTTT
CDR3 protein: CASSRRGTGEKLFF

J gene: TRBJ1-1
V gene: TRBV5-4
clone size: NA
D gene: NA
CDR3 DNA: TGTGCCAGCAGCCTCGAGGGCGGCAACACTGAAGCTTTCTTT
CDR3 protein: CASSLEGGNTEAFF

J gene: TRBJ2-1
V gene: TRBV7-9
clone size: NA
D gene: TRBD1
CDR3 DNA: TGTGCCAGCAGCAAAGACAGGGGTTACAATGAGCAGTTCTTC
CDR3 protein: CASSKDRGYNEQFF

J gene: TRBJ1-2
V gene: TRBV19
clone size: NA
D gene: NA
CDR3 DNA: TGTGCCAGTAGAGAACTTGGAGGGCCCTATGGCTACACCTTC
CDR3 protein: CASRELGGPYGYTF

J gene: TRBJ1-1
V gene: TRBV30
clone size: NA
D gene: TRBD1
CDR3 DNA: TGTGCCTGGAGAGGGGGCGCGGCTGAAGCTTTCTTT
CDR3 protein: CAWRGGAAEAFF

J gene: TRBJ1-4
V gene: TRBV29-1
clone size: NA
D gene: TRBD1
CDR3 DNA: TGCAGCGTTGGAGGGGGCGCTGCAGAAAAACTGTTTTTT
CDR3 protein: CSVGGGAAEKLFF

J gene: TRBJ1-2
V gene: TRBV2
clone size: NA
D gene: TRBD1
CDR3 DNA: TGTGCCAGCAGCGCTCCCGACAGGGGTGCCTATGGCTACACCTTC
CDR3 protein: CASSAPDRGAYGYTF

J gene: TRBJ1-2
V gene: TRBV3-1/TRBV3-2
clone size: NA
D gene: TRBD1
CDR3 DNA: TGTGCCAGCAGAAAGACAGGGGGCGCGGGCTATGGCTACACCTTC
CDR3 protein: CASRKTGGAGYGYTF

J gene: TRBJ1-6
V gene: TRBV6-5
clone size: NA
D gene: NA
CDR3 DNA: TGTGCCAGCAGTTACTCGAGGACGGGATCACCCCTCCACTTT
CDR3 protein: CASSYSRTGSPLHF

J gene: TRBJ2-3
V gene: TRBV3-1/TRBV3-2
clone size: NA
D gene: NA
CDR3 DNA: TGTGCCAGCAGCCAAAGGCCCCTAGCTACAGATACGCAGTATTTT
CDR3 protein: CASSQRPLATDTQYF

J gene: TRBJ2-1
V gene: TRBV10-2
clone size: NA
D gene: NA
CDR3 DNA: TGCGCCAGCTCATTGGGGCGGGGGCCCTCGTACAATGAGCAGTTCTTC
CDR3 protein: CASSLGRGPSYNEQFF

J gene: TRBJ2-2
V gene: TRBV13
clone size: NA
D gene: NA
CDR3 DNA: TGTGCCAGCAGCTCCTCCGGCCAGGGCGGGGAGCTGTTTTTT
CDR3 protein: CASSSSGQGGELFF

J gene: TRBJ2-5
V gene: TRBV10-3
clone size: NA
D gene: TRBD2
CDR3 DNA: TGTGCCACCTCTAGCGGATCCGAGACCCAGTACTTC
CDR3 protein: CATSSGSETQYF

J gene: TRBJ1-6
V gene: TRBV3-1/TRBV3-2
clone size: NA
D gene: NA
CDR3 DNA: TGTGCCAGCAGCCAGGGCTACTATAATTCACCCCTCCACTTT
CDR3 protein: CASSQGYYNSPLHF

J gene: TRBJ1-5
V gene: TRBV29-1
clone size: NA
D gene: NA
CDR3 DNA: TGCAGCGTGCAGGTGGACGGGAGAGGGCCCCAGCATTTT
CDR3 protein: CSVQVDGRGPQHF

J gene: TRBJ1-1
V gene: TRBV6-5
clone size: NA
D gene: NA
CDR3 DNA: TGTGCCAGCAGCTCAGGCAGAGACACTGAAGCTTTCTTT
CDR3 protein: CASSSGRDTEAFF

J gene: TRBJ1-1
V gene: TRBV19
clone size: NA
D gene: TRBD1
CDR3 DNA: TGTGCCAGTAGTAAGGACAGGGGTTCGTACACTGAAGCTTTCTTT
CDR3 protein: CASSKDRGSYTEAFF

J gene: TRBJ1-5
V gene: TRBV15
clone size: NA
D gene: NA
CDR3 DNA: TGTGCCACCAGTTGGCGGGGCGTGAATCAGCCCCAGCATTTT
CDR3 protein: CATSWRGVNQPQHF

J gene: TRBJ2-7
V gene: TRBV19
clone size: NA
D gene: NA
CDR3 DNA: TGTGCCAGTAGTATATTAAGGGGGTACGAGCAGTACTTC
CDR3 protein: CASSILRGYEQYF

J gene: TRBJ2-1
V gene: TRBV10-2
clone size: once
D gene: TRBD2
CDR3 DNA: TGCGCCAGCAGTGGGGGACTAGCGAATGAGCAGTTCTTC
CDR3 protein: CASSGGLANEQFF

J gene: TRBJ2-7
V gene: TRBV4-3
clone size: NA
D gene: TRBD2
CDR3 DNA: TGCGCCAGCAGCCGAGGGACTAGCGGGTTACACGAGCAGTACTTC
CDR3 protein: CASSRGTSGLHEQYF

J gene: TRBJ1-1
V gene: TRBV7-6
clone size: NA
D gene: TRBD1
CDR3 DNA: TGTGCCAGCAGCGCTGGACAGGGCGGAGGAGCTTTCTTT
CDR3 protein: CASSAGQGGGAFF

J gene: TRBJ1-2
V gene: TRBV2
clone size: NA
D gene: TRBD1
CDR3 DNA: TGTGCCAGCGGGACAGGGGGCGCGGGTAACTATGGCTACACCTTC
CDR3 protein: CASGTGGAGNYGYTF

J gene: TRBJ2-7
V gene: TRBV7-6
clone size: NA
D gene: NA
CDR3 DNA: TGTGCCAGCAGCTTCAGGGGCGAGCAGTACTTC
CDR3 protein: CASSFRGEQYF

J gene: TRBJ2-7
V gene: TRBV15
clone size: NA
D gene: TRBD2
CDR3 DNA: TGTGCCACCAGGGCGGGGGGCGCATCCTACGAGCAGTACTTC
CDR3 protein: CATRAGGASYEQYF

J gene: TRBJ1-2
V gene: TRBV5-5
clone size: NA
D gene: TRBD1
CDR3 DNA: TGTGCCAGCAGCGAGGCTGGACAGGACGGCTATGGCTACACCTTC
CDR3 protein: CASSEAGQDGYGYTF

J gene: TRBJ1-4
V gene: TRBV5-5
clone size: once
D gene: TRBD1
CDR3 DNA: TGTGCCAGCAGCGTGACAGGGTTGGAAAAACTGTTTTTT
CDR3 protein: CASSVTGLEKLFF

J gene: TRBJ1-1
V gene: TRBV10-2
clone size: NA
D gene: TRBD1
CDR3 DNA: TGCGCCAGCAGCACGGACAGGGCCGGCATGAACACTGAAGCTTTCTTT
CDR3 protein: CASSTDRAGMNTEAFF

J gene: TRBJ2-7
V gene: TRBV27
clone size: NA
D gene: TRBD1
CDR3 DNA: TGTGCCAGCGCTCGCCCTCCGACCGGGACAGCTGACTACGAGCAGTACTTC
CDR3 protein: CASARPPTGTADYEQYF

J gene: TRBJ2-2
V gene: TRBV11-1
clone size: NA
D gene: TRBD1
CDR3 DNA: TGTGCCAGCTCCGACAGGGGTCACACCGGGGAGCTGTTTTTT
CDR3 protein: CASSDRGHTGELFF

J gene: TRBJ1-3
V gene: TRBV10-1
clone size: NA
D gene: TRBD1
CDR3 DNA: TGCGCCAAAGGACAGGGCACCATCTCTGGAAACACCATATATTTT
CDR3 protein: CAKGQGTISGNTIYF

J gene: TRBJ1-6
V gene: TRBV19
clone size: NA
D gene: TRBD1
CDR3 DNA: TGTGCCAGTCGGGACAGGGGTCGTCCCCTCCACTTT
CDR3 protein: CASRDRGRPLHF

J gene: TRBJ1-2
V gene: TRBV27
clone size: NA
D gene: NA
CDR3 DNA: TGTGCCAGCAGTTTGAGGAAGGGAGGCAAATGGGGCTACACCTTC
CDR3 protein: CASSLRKGGKWGYTF

J gene: TRBJ1-2
V gene: TRBV19
clone size: NA
D gene: TRBD1
CDR3 DNA: TGTGCCAGTAGTACGACAGGGTTGGAGGGCTACACCTTC
CDR3 protein: CASSTTGLEGYTF

J gene: TRBJ1-6
V gene: TRBV11-3
clone size: NA
D gene: NA
CDR3 DNA: TGTGCCAGCAGCCCGACCAGGAATTCACCCCTCCACTTT
CDR3 protein: CASSPTRNSPLHF